The clone carrying this T cell receptor beta chain occurred a few times. Its antigen is unidentified. Individual cDNA molecules received unique molecular identifiers. TCRdb called the 5' RACE reads again in MiXCR, with one record for every CDR3 protein. The sample has fewer than 120,000 distinct CDR3 sequences; roughly 12% are singletons. This entry belongs to a study of early T cells in non-severe SARS-CoV-2 infection. Study information: With bulk RNA from unsorted whole blood as input, sequencing yielded unpaired chains.

The ends were cut back, 7 bases at V and 4 bases at J, with 16 bases in the middle. This CDR3 has 14 amino acids. Germline V lookup: CDR1 SEHNR, CDR2 FQNEAQ (reference sequence). Findings of the study overall: Anti-spike CD8 specificities were favored by VDJdb matching, whose results missed private and CD4 specificities.

The sample was whole blood, taken at baseline. The J gene is TRBJ1-1, the V gene TRBV7-9, with D tentatively TRBD1 (5 bases). This TCR derives from an adult who was a healthcare worker with PCR-confirmed SARS-CoV-2 infection or an uninfected control (not recorded which). The CDR3 nucleotides read TGTGCCAGCAACCCCCGTCTGGGGGGCACTGAAGCTTTCTTT. Translation: CASNPRLGGTEAFF.